This T cell receptor (beta chain) was sequenced during a study of T cells after yellow fever vaccination. Study at large: Libraries from low-cell-number fractions were prepared with the SMART-Seq v4 Ultra Low Input RNA kit.

A 5'RACE template-switching step, the method used to make TCR cDNA, added a universal primer site and UMIs. Each CDR3 protein gets one entry after TCRdb re-called the 5' RACE reads with MiXCR. In the table there are over 300,000 distinct CDR3 sequences, about 6.9% of which are singletons. The V and J ends lost 5 bases and 3 bases respectively, with 13 bases between them. CDR1 and CDR2 (germline): SGHVS, FNYEAQ. The CDR3 covers 14 residues. Study-wide results and limits: CD4 and CD8 compartments shared a small share of clonotypes. Boosting was followed by the reappearance of most primary-vaccination clones (under 97% CD4, around 90% CD8).

To note about this clonotype: Antigen unknown.

This receptor was taken from a man between 18 and 35 years old who received the YFV17D yellow fever vaccine. The sequencing used PBMCs, collected around 45 days after the first yellow fever vaccination. The chain recombines TRBV7-6 with TRBJ2-5, with a weak D call TRBD1 (6 bases). CDR3 residues: CASSRGTTKETQYF. The CDR3 bases are TGTGCCAGCAGCCGTGGGACAACCAAAGAGACCCAGTACTTC.